The 13 T cell receptor beta chains listed next were all sequenced from one sample in a study of shared clonotypes between healthy human individuals. The repertoire was sequenced with immunoSEQ multiplex PCR; TCRdb's copy has only in-frame clones and lacks some. In the table there are about 2.4 million clones, over 85% of which are singletons. Sequencing was performed on naive CD4+ T cells sorted from blood. The subset is: CD45RA+ positively selected. All receptors come from a man younger than 35 in good health.

V and J are TRBV5-7 and TRBJ1-5; 7 bases agree with TRBD1. TRBV5-7 is marked as an open reading frame, function uncertain. V lost 1 base and J lost 5; bases outside the gene matches: 3. The CDR3 runs 14 residues. CDR3 region: CASSLKGAYQPQHF. The CDR3 DNA reads as TGTGCCAGCAGCTTGAAGGGGGCCTATCAGCCCCAGCATTTT.

The V and J genes are TRBV7-6 and TRBJ1-2; D ambiguous. The CDR3 has 17 amino acids. V was clipped by 5 bases and J by 2 bases, with 21 bases between them. Germline values: CDR1 SGHVS, CDR2 FNYEAQ. For the CDR3, the DNA is TGTGCCAGCAGCCCAAGCCCCATCGAGACTTTAAACTATGGCTACACCTTC. Protein: CASSPSPIETLNYGYTF.

As to this clone: One junction end does not reproduce the germline sequence, and a read error may be involved. The rearrangement links TRBV6-1 to TRBJ2-7; D not resolved. CDR3 length: 15 residues. The germline gives CDR1 MNHNS, CDR2 SASEGT. Here the CDR3 reads CAISQMAGPSYEQYF. The DNA of the CDR3 is TGTGCCATCAGTCAGATGGCAGGACCTTCCTACGAGCAGTACTTC.

Of note for this clone: One end of the junction does not line up with germline, which may come from a read error. CDR3 residues: CATSRDAGVPAPFPF. DNA of the CDR3: TGTGCCACCAGCAGAGATGCCGGGGTCCCAGCCCCATTCCCATTC. This chain uses TRBV15 with TRBJ1-2; no reliable D call. The CDR3 extends over 15 amino acids. The V gene's germline CDR1 is LNHNV and CDR2 YYDKDF (reference sequence). The variable domain in full, with the rest retrieved from reference TRBV15 and TRBJ1-2, is DAMVIQNPRYQVTQFGKPVTLSCSQTLNHNVMYWYQQKSSQAPKLLFHYYDKDFNNEADTPDNFQSRRPNTSFCFLDIRSPGLGDTAMYLCATSRDAGVPAPFPFGSGTRLTVV.

CDR3 sequence: CASSIGSGPLPDTQYF. Here the CDR3 DNA reads TGTGCCAGTAGTATTGGCTCGGGGCCTCTCCCAGATACGCAGTATTTT. The rearrangement joins TRBV19 to TRBJ2-3; D possibly uses TRBD1 or TRBD2 (5 bases each). The CDR3 has 16 residues. CDR1 and CDR2 (germline): LNHDA, SQIVND (reference sequence). Between the trimmed V and J ends, which lost 3 bases and 4 bases, there was a span of 17 bases.

The rearrangement uses TRBV28 and TRBJ2-5; D is unclear. CDR1 is MDHEN and CDR2 is SYDVKM in the germline V gene. Trimming took 5 bases from V and 7 from J, leaving 11 bases between them. This CDR3 contains 12 residues. As DNA, the CDR3 is TGTGCCAGCAGTCTACGGCTAGGGACCCAGTACTTC. Its translation is CASSLRLGTQYF.

This clone was observed a handful of times. This sequence joins TRBV30 and TRBJ1-1; D call uncertain. V lost 2 bases and J lost 11, with 15 bases in between. Germline V lookup: CDR1 GTSNPN, CDR2 SVGIG (reference sequence). This CDR3 has 12 residues. The CDR3: CAWSTGLQTAFF. The DNA of the CDR3 is TGTGCCTGGAGTACTGGGCTTCAGACCGCTTTCTTT. Together with reference TRBV30 and TRBJ1-1, the CDR3 gives the full variable domain: SQTIHQWPATLVQPVGSPLSLECTVEGTSNPNLYWYRQAAGRGLQLLFYSVGIGQISSEVPQNLSASRPQDRQFILSSKKLLLSDSGFYLCAWSTGLQTAFFGQGTRLTVV.

The rearrangement links TRBV29-1 to TRBJ2-2; D is possibly TRBD1 or TRBD2 (5 bases each). Per the germline V gene, CDR1 is SQVTM and CDR2 is ANQGSEA. CDR3 size: 13 residues. The germline V and J ends were trimmed by 8 bases and 5 bases, with 15 bases remaining between them. In nucleotides, the CDR3 is TGCAGCTCGCTTGGGGCGGGTACCGGGGAGCTGTTTTTT. It specifies CSSLGAGTGELFF.

The chain has TRBV7-6 and TRBJ2-2; no clear D gene. This CDR3 contains 15 residues. The germline V gene has CDR1 SGHVS and CDR2 FNYEAQ. V lost 3 bases, J lost 4 bases, and 12 bases lay in between. As DNA, the CDR3 is TGTGCCAGCAGCTTGGGGAACAGCTTCACCGGGGAGCTGTTTTTT. This sequence encodes CASSLGNSFTGELFF.

The DNA for the CDR3 is TGTGCCAGCAGCTTAGATTCACCCCTCCACTTT. Its translation is CASSLDSPLHF. J is TRBJ1-6 and V is TRBV11-2, with D hard to call. Germline CDR1 is SGHAT and CDR2 is FQNNGV. V was clipped by 0 bases and J by 9 bases, with 0 bases between them. This CDR3 is built from 11 residues.

This clone was seen once. The gene calls are TRBV10-3 and TRBJ1-5; no clear D gene. V gave up 2 bases and J gave up 6 bases, with 14 bases separating them. The CDR3 is made up of 15 amino acids. Germline-derived CDR1 and CDR2 are ENHRY and SYGVKD. CDR3 bases: TGTGCCATCAGTGAGATCCCGGGAGGAGGTCAGCCCCAGCATTTT. Translation: CAISEIPGGGQPQHF.

For this clone: The identical CDR3 is also encoded by other nucleotide sequences in the sample. The V call is TRBV5-1, the J call TRBJ2-5, with TRBD1 matching 7 bases. This CDR3 contains 15 residues. Germline V gene lookup returns CDR1 SGHRS and CDR2 YFSETQ. J gave up 1 base and V 0 bases, and 3 bases lay outside the gene matches. The CDR3 region is CASSLGGGGQETQYF. As DNA, the CDR3 is TGCGCCAGCAGCTTGGGAGGGGGCGGCCAAGAGACCCAGTACTTC.

This rearrangement joins TRBV30 to TRBJ2-7; D is perhaps TRBD1 (5 bases). Per germline, CDR1 GTSNPN and CDR2 SVGIG (reference sequence). V lost 4 bases, J lost 8 bases, and 33 bases lay in between. This CDR3 region has 18 residues. This CDR3 reads CAWTRQKYSQEPLAQQYF. The CDR3 coding sequence is TGTGCCTGGACCCGACAGAAATATTCACAGGAACCCCTCGCGCAGCAGTACTTC.